The 9 T cell receptor beta chains below all came from one sample that was sequenced in a study of cytomegalovirus exposure and HLA in healthy donors. Primers included in the PCR were 60 Vbeta and 13 Jbeta primers. Assay: immunoSEQ multiplex PCR; the TCRdb copy retains only in-frame clones and omits some. This table has 100,000 or so clones, roughly 88% appearing once. The sample comprised PBMCs. These receptors came from a woman between 18 and 29 years old in good health and CMV-seronegative.

The chain employs TRBV6-4 and TRBJ2-3; maybe TRBD2 (6 bases). Looked up from germline, CDR1 is MRHNA and CDR2 is SNTAGT. The CDR3 consists of 13 residues. The V end was cut by 8 bases, the J end by 4 bases, with 13 bases between. The CDR3 protein is CASSIGEADTQYF. CDR3 DNA sequence: TGTGCCAGCTCTATTGGGGAGGCAGATACGCAGTATTTT.

The rearrangement joins TRBV7-3 to TRBJ2-1; D might be TRBD2 (5 bases). The CDR3 totals 17 residues. Germline V CDR1 and CDR2: SGHTA, FQGTGA. V was shortened by 5 bases and J by 0 bases, with 17 bases between the two germline ends. This CDR3 is CASSTPVAPSSYNEQFF. The CDR3 DNA reads as TGTGCCAGCAGCACCCCCGTAGCGCCCAGCTCCTACAATGAGCAGTTCTTC.

The chain uses TRBV10-2 and TRBJ2-7; possibly TRBD2 for D (6 bases). Deletions cut 6 bases from V and 5 bases from J, with 20 bases between. The CDR3 runs to 15 residues. Germline V lookup: CDR1 WSHSY, CDR2 SAAADI. CDR3 nucleotides: TGCGCCAGCAGAACCTCCGGGACTTCAGGCAACGAGCAGTACTTC. Encoded protein: CASRTSGTSGNEQYF.

The V gene is TRBV7-2, the J gene TRBJ1-5; D is undetermined. Deletions cut 3 bases from V and 1 base from J, with 10 bases between. The CDR3 has 15 amino acids. Germline V gene data show CDR1 as SGHTA and CDR2 as FQGNSA. The CDR3 sequence: CASSLSFNSNQPQHF. The CDR3 DNA reads as TGTGCCAGCAGCTTGAGTTTTAACAGCAATCAGCCCCAGCATTTT.

This chain uses TRBV5-1 with TRBJ1-1, with D tentatively TRBD1 (6 bases). The CDR3 runs to 13 residues. Germline loops: CDR1 SGHRS, CDR2 YFSETQ. V lost 5 bases and J lost 6, with 14 bases in between. The CDR3 nucleotides are TGCGCCAGCAGGGTCGGGGGGCTCGCTGAAGCTTTCTTT. It encodes CASRVGGLAEAFF. The whole variable domain, remainder taken from reference TRBV5-1 and TRBJ1-1, is KAGVTQTPRYLIKTRGQQVTLSCSPISGHRSVSWYQQTPGQGLQFLFEYFSETQRNKGNFPGRFSGRQFSNSRSEMNVSTLELGDSALYLCASRVGGLAEAFFGQGTRLTVV.

The chain is built from TRBV6-1 and TRBJ1-3; 9 bases fit TRBD1. V lost 4 bases and J lost 2; bases outside the gene matches: 6. This CDR3 region has 16 residues. Per germline, CDR1 MNHNS and CDR2 SASEGT. CDR3: CASSVRQGGTGNTIYF. In DNA, the CDR3 is TGTGCCAGCAGTGTAAGACAGGGGGGTACTGGAAACACCATATATTTT.

The chain employs TRBV6-5 and TRBJ2-5; 12 bases match TRBD2. Judging by the DNA end, TRBJ2-7 fits better; the J call may be wrong. Germline loops: CDR1 MNHEY, CDR2 SVGAGI. The CDR3 runs 15 residues. CDR3 bases: TGTGCCAGCAGTAACCTAGCGGGAGGGGGATACGAGCAGTACTTC. It yields the protein CASSNLAGGGYEQYF.

V usage is TRBV28 and J usage is TRBJ1-2; D is unresolved. Germline V gene sequence: CDR1 MDHEN, CDR2 SYDVKM. The V and J ends lost 10 bases and 8 bases respectively, with 20 bases between them. This CDR3 region has 13 residues. The CDR3 region has the DNA TGTGCCACCGCAGTTTCTTTGACGAGGGGCTACACCTTC. Its translation is CATAVSLTRGYTF.

The chain employs TRBV4-1 and TRBJ2-7; TRBD1 aligns across 9 bases. Germline trimming cut 0 bases from V and 2 bases from J; bases unmatched to any gene: 5. The CDR3 sequence is 16 residues long. Germline V CDR1 and CDR2: MGHRA, YSYEKL. Written as DNA, the CDR3 is TGCGCCAGCAGCCAAGACCCCGGGACAGGGACCTACGAGCAGTACTTC. Protein sequence: CASSQDPGTGTYEQYF.